These 14 T cell receptor beta chains came from one sample sequenced in a study of molecular identifiers for immune sequencing clone quantification. TCRdb reprocessed the PCR reads via MiXCR and lists one record per CDR3 protein. The data hold tens of thousands of distinct CDR3 sequences, with around 18% observed a single time. The source material was naive CD8+ T cells from blood, with Jurkat cell RNA spiked in. The subset was: FACS-sorted CD8+CD4-CCR7+CD45RA+ naive T cells. The source is a human donor in good health. Some libraries in this study had Jurkat cell RNA spiked in.

This clonotype has ten or more counts. V usage is TRBV7-9 and J usage is TRBJ1-5, with unresolved D. The germline gives CDR1 SEHNR, CDR2 FQNEAQ (reference sequence). The CDR3 runs to 13 residues. Trimming pared 2 bases from V and 3 bases from J, leaving 5 bases between. DNA of the CDR3: TGTGCCAGCAGCTTAAGTTTCAATCAGCCCCAGCATTTT. Residues: CASSLSFNQPQHF. Filled out from reference TRBV7-9 and TRBJ1-5, the complete variable domain reads DTGVSQNPRHKITKRGQNVTFRCDPISEHNRLYWYRQTLGQGPEFLTYFQNEAQLEKSRLLSDRFSAERPKGSFSTLEIQRTEQGDSAMYLCASSLSFNQPQHFGDGTRLSIL.

This clonotype was recorded at least ten times. V usage is TRBV5-4 and J usage is TRBJ2-7, with 9 nucleotides matching TRBD2. The V and J ends lost 0 bases and 4 bases, in that order; junction bases with no gene match: 5. Germline CDR1 reads SGHNT; CDR2 reads YYREEE (reference sequence). The length of the CDR3 is 15 residues. CDR3 region: CASSLVGLAGYEQYF. The CDR3 DNA follows: TGTGCCAGCAGCTTGGTGGGACTAGCTGGATACGAGCAGTACTTC.

This clonotype was counted a few times. This may be a read error, as it is one base from a much larger clone. This rearrangement joins TRBV2 to TRBJ1-2; D is undetermined. Germline CDR1 and CDR2: SNHLY and FYNNEI. This CDR3 region has 14 residues. CDR3 residues: CASSETETVYGHTF. CDR3 DNA: TGTGCCAGCAGTGAAACGGAAACAGTCTATGGCCACACCTTC.

This clonotype was counted ten times or more. The rearrangement uses TRBV30 and TRBJ2-3; 8 bases agree with TRBD2. Germline values: CDR1 GTSNPN, CDR2 SVGIG (reference sequence). The V segment lost 0 bases and the J segment 0 bases; nucleotides outside the gene matches: 2. This CDR3 is built from 15 residues. CDR3: CAWSVAGASTDTQYF. The DNA for the CDR3 is TGTGCCTGGAGTGTAGCGGGGGCTAGCACAGATACGCAGTATTTT. The entire variable domain, with the rest obtained from reference TRBV30 and TRBJ2-3, is as follows: SQTIHQWPATLVQPVGSPLSLECTVEGTSNPNLYWYRQAAGRGLQLLFYSVGIGQISSEVPQNLSASRPQDRQFILSSKKLLLSDSGFYLCAWSVAGASTDTQYFGPGTRLTVL.

In this sample, this clonotype turned up many times. The chain has TRBV29-1 and TRBJ2-1; 9 bases agree with TRBD1. The germline gives CDR1 SQVTM, CDR2 ANQGSEA. CDR3 size: 14 residues. The V gene end was trimmed by 8 bases and the J gene end by 7 bases; junction bases not matched to a gene: 12. The CDR3 spells CSLVTGTGLNEQFF. For the CDR3, the DNA is TGCAGCCTCGTCACCGGGACAGGGCTGAATGAGCAGTTCTTC.

This clonotype was counted once. This may arise from a read error, as a much more abundant clone is one base away. In this CDR3 the conserved last residue, phenylalanine or tryptophan, is missing, so a read error is likely. This chain uses TRBV28 with TRBJ2-7; D is undetermined. The CDR3 has 15 residues. Trimming took off 4 bases at V and 4 bases at J, with 17 bases between the two ends. The germline gives CDR1 MDHEN, CDR2 SYDVKM. As DNA, the CDR3 is TGTGCCAGCAGTTCGGTGGGCTTTGCCACTTACGAGCAGTACTCC. Translating gives CASSSVGFATYEQYS.

As regards this clonotype: The junction shows a germline mismatch at one end, possibly a read error. V usage is TRBV14 and J usage is TRBJ2-1; 14 bases fit TRBD2. The germline V gene has CDR1 SGHDN and CDR2 FVKESK. The CDR3 has 17 amino acids. CDR3 DNA sequence: TGTGCCAGCAGCCAAGATCTGATTGGGACTAGCGGGAGTATTAAGTCCTTC. Residues: CASSQDLIGTSGSIKSF. Filled out from reference TRBV14 and TRBJ2-1, the complete variable domain reads EAGVTQFPSHSVIEKGQTVTLRCDPISGHDNLYWYRRVMGKEIKFLLHFVKESKQDESGMPNNRFLAERTGGTYSTLKVQPAELEDSGVYFCASSQDLIGTSGSIKSFGPGTRLTVL.

This clonotype was seen repeatedly, ten times or more. CDR3 in DNA: TGTGCCAGCAGCATAACAGGGGGCGAAAGGAACACTGAAGCTTTCTTT. As protein: CASSITGGERNTEAFF. The V and J genes are TRBV7-9 and TRBJ1-1; 9 bases are shared with TRBD1. Germline lookup yields CDR1 SEHNR and CDR2 FQNEAQ (reference sequence). The V segment lost 5 bases and the J segment 1 base; nucleotides outside the gene matches: 8. The CDR3 spans 16 residues.

The V and J genes are TRBV28 and TRBJ2-5; 11 nucleotides match TRBD2. The CDR3 spans 16 residues. V lost 6 bases and J lost 5; bases outside the gene matches: 11. Germline V gene lookup returns CDR1 MDHEN and CDR2 SYDVKM. DNA of the CDR3: TGTGCCAGCAGGATCGGTAGCGGGAGGGAAGGGGAGACCCAGTACTTC. This codes for CASRIGSGREGETQYF.

V is TRBV30 and J is TRBJ2-7; D not certain. Germline V gene lookup returns CDR1 GTSNPN and CDR2 SVGIG (reference sequence). This CDR3 is built from 12 residues. The germline V and J ends were trimmed by 3 bases and 0 bases, with 6 bases remaining between them. The chain's CDR3 is CAWSDSSYEQYF. The DNA of the CDR3 is TGTGCCTGGAGCGATTCCTCCTACGAGCAGTACTTC.

The chain joins TRBV7-9 to TRBJ1-3; D gene uncertain. Trimming took 8 bases from V and 4 from J, leaving 3 bases between them. The germline V gene encodes CDR1 SEHNR and CDR2 FQNEAQ (reference sequence). CDR3 length equals 10 residues. DNA of the CDR3: TGTGCCAGCGGGGGAAACACCATATATTTT. This translates into CASGGNTIYF.

This clonotype was seen repeatedly, ten times or more. This chain joins TRBV3-1 and TRBJ2-4; TRBD2 matches at 15 bases. V trimming: 1 base; J trimming: 0 bases; junction bases outside the gene matches: 7. Germline CDR1 reads LGHDT; CDR2 reads YNNKEL (reference sequence). The CDR3 consists of 20 residues. This CDR3 reads CASSQGPGLAGGLAKNIQYF. The CDR3 region has the DNA TGTGCCAGCAGCCAAGGGCCGGGACTAGCGGGAGGTCTAGCCAAAAACATTCAGTACTTC.

This clonotype was detected ten times or more. One end of the junction does not line up with germline, which may come from a read error. V usage is TRBV12-3 or TRBV12-4 and J usage is TRBJ2-2; 13 bases agree with TRBD2. The CDR3 length is 15 residues. CDR3 DNA: TGCGCCAGCAGCCTCGGACTAGCGGGGGCCGGGGAGCTGTTTTTT. Protein sequence: CASSLGLAGAGELFF.

This clonotype was detected many times. Here the CDR3 DNA reads TGCGCCAGCAAGGGTATCCTAGCGGGAGTCCGATTTGACACCGGGGAGCTGTTTTTT. Amino acid sequence: CASKGILAGVRFDTGELFF. This chain joins TRBV5-1 and TRBJ2-2, with 10 bases identical to TRBD2. Germline V CDR1 and CDR2: SGHRS, YFSETQ. This CDR3 has 19 residues. J gave up 3 bases and V 6 bases, and 17 bases lay outside the gene matches.